Below are 9 T cell receptor beta chains sequenced from a single sample in a study of vaccination effects on CD4 cells after COVID-19. Culturing for 10 to 11 days preceded CD4+ T cell isolation. Participants were given two doses of BNT162b2 or mRNA-1273 vaccine. Profiled with immunoSEQ multiplex PCR; TCRdb holds only in-frame clones, not every one. Seen here are about 66,000 clones, 70% to 80% observed once, and the top ten hold about 2.5%. The antigens of these receptors remain unknown. The source was CD4+ T cells from PBMCs cultured without peptide, collected after COVID-19 vaccination. The source of these receptors is a human donor who received a COVID-19 vaccine.

The chain combines TRBV3-1 (or the pseudogene TRBV3-2) with TRBJ2-2; 7 bases are shared with TRBD2. Trimming at V came to 5 bases and at J to 5 bases, leaving 8 bases not matched to a gene. CDR1 is LGHDT and CDR2 is YNNKEL in the germline V gene (reference sequence). The CDR3 contains 15 residues. In DNA, the CDR3 is TGTGCCAGCAGCTACTGGGACTACAGAACCGGGGAGCTGTTTTTT. It yields the protein CASSYWDYRTGELFF.

The V call is TRBV6-6, the J call TRBJ2-3, with TRBD1 identical over 8 bases. The CDR3 contains 15 residues. Per the germline V gene, CDR1 is MNHNY and CDR2 is SVGAGI (reference sequence). The V and J ends lost 5 bases and 3 bases, in that order; junction bases with no gene match: 7. CDR3 sequence reads: CASSDVQGATDTQYF. In nucleotides, the CDR3 is TGTGCCAGCAGTGATGTCCAGGGGGCTACAGATACGCAGTATTTT.

The chain carries TRBV9 and TRBJ2-6; D ambiguous. The germline V gene has CDR1 SGDLS and CDR2 YYNGEE. V dropped 7 bases and J dropped 1 base, with 6 bases sitting between them. CDR3 size: 13 residues. This CDR3 reads CASRPSGANVLTF. The CDR3 nucleotides are TGTGCCAGCCGCCCGTCTGGGGCCAACGTCCTGACTTTC.

The chain joins TRBV12-5 to TRBJ1-1; D remains unclear. CDR3 size: 13 residues. The germline V gene has CDR1 LGHNT and CDR2 FRNRAP. Deletions cut 4 bases from V and 4 bases from J, with 10 bases between. The CDR3 DNA is TGTGCTAGTGGTTGGGTATCGGGCACTGAAGCTTTCTTT. Translation: CASGWVSGTEAFF. Based on the CDR3 plus reference TRBV12-5 and TRBJ1-1, the full variable domain is DARVTQTPRHKVTEMGQEVTMRCQPILGHNTVFWYRQTMMQGLELLAYFRNRAPLDDSGMPKDRFSAEMPDATLATLKIQPSEPRDSAVYFCASGWVSGTEAFFGQGTRLTVV.

This clone was picked up one time. This chain joins TRBV9 and TRBJ2-1, with unresolved D. The CDR3 consists of 13 residues. V dropped 1 base and J dropped 5 bases, with 7 bases sitting between them. CDR1 and CDR2 from the germline V gene are SGDLS and YYNGEE. CDR3 nucleotide sequence: TGTGCCAGCAGCGTACTCGGCGACAATGAGCAGTTCTTC. Translation gives CASSVLGDNEQFF.

This clone was counted only a few times. This specimen includes other DNA sequences encoding the same CDR3. The V and J genes are TRBV2 and TRBJ1-5, with TRBD1 identical over 7 bases. The V gene end was trimmed by 4 bases and the J gene end by 7 bases; junction bases not matched to a gene: 4. There are 13 residues in the CDR3. Germline loops: CDR1 SNHLY, CDR2 FYNNEI. The CDR3 DNA reads TGTGCCAGCAGTGGACAGGGAAACCAGCCCCAGCATTTT. The encoded protein is CASSGQGNQPQHF.

CDR3 residues: CASSIDDGHLYSNQPQHF. In DNA form, the CDR3 reads TGTGCCAGTAGTATAGACGACGGACACCTTTATAGCAATCAGCCCCAGCATTTT. The V and J genes are TRBV19 and TRBJ1-5; a weak D match, TRBD1 (5 bases). CDR1 and CDR2 from the germline V gene are LNHDA and SQIVND (reference sequence). CDR3 length: 18 amino acids. V shed 0 bases and J shed 0 bases, with 15 bases lying between them.

The chain couples TRBV19 to TRBJ2-1, with TRBD1 identical over 9 bases. The CDR3 is 18 amino acids. Trimming removed 5 bases from V and 0 bases from J; junction bases left unmatched: 11. Germline V gene data show CDR1 as LNHDA and CDR2 as SQIVND (reference sequence). CDR3 in DNA: TGTGCCAGTAGTCCCCGGGACAGGGCTCCACTCTCCTACAATGAGCAGTTCTTC. Translation: CASSPRDRAPLSYNEQFF.

This clone was observed a single time. The rearrangement links TRBV5-1 to TRBJ2-2, with 7 bases aligning to TRBD1. Germline CDR1 is SGHRS and CDR2 is YFSETQ. The CDR3 runs to 14 residues. With V trimmed by 4 bases and J by 6 bases, 6 bases remained unmatched. The CDR3 protein is CASSPGTAPGELFF. The CDR3 DNA is TGCGCCAGCAGCCCAGGGACAGCGCCCGGGGAGCTGTTTTTT.